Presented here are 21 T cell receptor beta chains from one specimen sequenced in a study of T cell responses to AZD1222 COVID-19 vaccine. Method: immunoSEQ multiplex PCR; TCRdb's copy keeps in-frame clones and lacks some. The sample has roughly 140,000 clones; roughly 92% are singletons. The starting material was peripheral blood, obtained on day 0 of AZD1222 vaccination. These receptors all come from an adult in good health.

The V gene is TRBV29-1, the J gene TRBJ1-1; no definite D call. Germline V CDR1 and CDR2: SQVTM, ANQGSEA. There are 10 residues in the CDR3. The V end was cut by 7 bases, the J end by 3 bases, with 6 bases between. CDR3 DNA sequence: TGCAGCGGAGGGTACACTGAAGCTTTCTTT. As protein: CSGGYTEAFF.

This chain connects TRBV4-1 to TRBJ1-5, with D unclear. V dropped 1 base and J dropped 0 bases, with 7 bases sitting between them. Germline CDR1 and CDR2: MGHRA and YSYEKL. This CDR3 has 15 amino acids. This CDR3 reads CASSQGASSNQPQHF. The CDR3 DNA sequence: TGCGCCAGCAGCCAAGGGGCGAGTAGCAATCAGCCCCAGCATTTT.

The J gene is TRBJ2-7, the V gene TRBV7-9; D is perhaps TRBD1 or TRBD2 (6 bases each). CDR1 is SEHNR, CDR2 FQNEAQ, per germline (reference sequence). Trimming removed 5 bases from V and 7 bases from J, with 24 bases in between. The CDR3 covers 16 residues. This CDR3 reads CASSVTSGTLAGEQYF. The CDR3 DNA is TGTGCCAGCAGCGTAACCTCCGGGACACTCGCGGGGGAGCAGTACTTC.

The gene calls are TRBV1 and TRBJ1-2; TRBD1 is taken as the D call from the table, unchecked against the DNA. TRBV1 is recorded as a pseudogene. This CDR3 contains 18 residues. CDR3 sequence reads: CTSRRSRDRERVNYGYTF. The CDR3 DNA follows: TGCACCAGCAGGAGAAGCCGGGACAGGGAACGGGTAAACTATGGCTACACCTTC.

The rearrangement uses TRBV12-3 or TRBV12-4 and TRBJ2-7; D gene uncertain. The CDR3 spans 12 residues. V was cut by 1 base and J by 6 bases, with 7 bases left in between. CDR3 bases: TGTGCCAGCAGTTTAGAATTGCTCGAGCAGTACTTC. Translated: CASSLELLEQYF.

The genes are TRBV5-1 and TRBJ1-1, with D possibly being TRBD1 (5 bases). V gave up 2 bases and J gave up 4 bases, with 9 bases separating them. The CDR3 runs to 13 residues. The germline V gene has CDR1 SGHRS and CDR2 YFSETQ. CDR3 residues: CASSLQEGTEAFF. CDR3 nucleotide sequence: TGCGCCAGCAGCTTACAGGAGGGCACTGAAGCTTTCTTT.

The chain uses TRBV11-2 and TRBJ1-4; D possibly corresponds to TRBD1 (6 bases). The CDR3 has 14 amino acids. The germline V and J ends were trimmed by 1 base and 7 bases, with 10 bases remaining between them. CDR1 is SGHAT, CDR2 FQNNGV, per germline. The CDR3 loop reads CASSLAGGGEKLFF. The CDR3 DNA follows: TGTGCCAGCAGCTTAGCTGGGGGCGGTGAAAAACTGTTTTTT.

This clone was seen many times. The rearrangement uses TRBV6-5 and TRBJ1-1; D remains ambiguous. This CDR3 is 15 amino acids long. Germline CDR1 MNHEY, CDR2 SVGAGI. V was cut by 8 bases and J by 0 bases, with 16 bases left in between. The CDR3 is CASSPVSELNTEAFF. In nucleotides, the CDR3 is TGTGCCAGCTCCCCCGTCAGTGAATTGAACACTGAAGCTTTCTTT.

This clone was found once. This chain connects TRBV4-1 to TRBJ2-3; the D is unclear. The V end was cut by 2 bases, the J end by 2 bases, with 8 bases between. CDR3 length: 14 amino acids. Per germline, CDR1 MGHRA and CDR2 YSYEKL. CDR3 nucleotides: TGCGCCAGCAGCCAACGGGTCACCACAGATACGCAGTATTTT. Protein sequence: CASSQRVTTDTQYF.

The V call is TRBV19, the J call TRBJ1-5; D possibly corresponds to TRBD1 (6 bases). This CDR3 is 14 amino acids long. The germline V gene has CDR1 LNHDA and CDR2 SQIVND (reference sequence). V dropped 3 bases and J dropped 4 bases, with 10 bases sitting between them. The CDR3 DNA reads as TGTGCCAGTAGTATTACAGGGCGTAATCAGCCCCAGCATTTT. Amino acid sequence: CASSITGRNQPQHF.

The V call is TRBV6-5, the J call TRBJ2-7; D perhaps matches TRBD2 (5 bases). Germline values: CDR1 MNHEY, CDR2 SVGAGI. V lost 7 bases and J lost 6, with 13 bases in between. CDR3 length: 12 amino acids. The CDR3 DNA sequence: TGTGCCAGCACCCCTCGAGGGTCCGAGCAGTACTTC. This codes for CASTPRGSEQYF.

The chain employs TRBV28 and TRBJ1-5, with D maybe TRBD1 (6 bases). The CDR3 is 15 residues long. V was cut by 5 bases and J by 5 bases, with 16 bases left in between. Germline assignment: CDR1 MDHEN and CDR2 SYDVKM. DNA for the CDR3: TGTGCCAGCAGTCTGGGGGCGAGAGGGGATCAGCCCCAGCATTTT. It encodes CASSLGARGDQPQHF.

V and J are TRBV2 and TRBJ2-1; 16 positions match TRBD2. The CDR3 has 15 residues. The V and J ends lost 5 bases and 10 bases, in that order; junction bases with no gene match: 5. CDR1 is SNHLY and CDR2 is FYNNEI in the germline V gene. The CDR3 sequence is CASSTGTSGRGEQFF. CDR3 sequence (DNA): TGTGCCAGCAGTACTGGGACTAGCGGGAGGGGGGAGCAGTTCTTC.

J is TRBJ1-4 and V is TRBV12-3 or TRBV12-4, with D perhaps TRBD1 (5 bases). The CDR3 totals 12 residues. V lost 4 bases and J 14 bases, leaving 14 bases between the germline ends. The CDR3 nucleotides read TGTGCCAGCAGTTCGAACACCGGGACTCTGTTTTTT. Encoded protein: CASSSNTGTLFF.

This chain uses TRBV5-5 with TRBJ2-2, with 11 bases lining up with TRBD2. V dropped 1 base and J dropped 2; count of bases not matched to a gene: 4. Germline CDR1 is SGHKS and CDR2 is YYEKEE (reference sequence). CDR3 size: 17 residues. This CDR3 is CASSLRGTSGNTGELFF. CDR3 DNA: TGTGCCAGCAGCTTGCGTGGGACTAGCGGTAACACCGGGGAGCTGTTTTTT. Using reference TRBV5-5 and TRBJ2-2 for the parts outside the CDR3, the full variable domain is DAGVTQSPTHLIKTRGQQVTLRCSPISGHKSVSWYQQVLGQGPQFIFQYYEKEERGRGNFPDRFSARQFPNYSSELNVNALLLGDSALYLCASSLRGTSGNTGELFFGEGSRLTVL.

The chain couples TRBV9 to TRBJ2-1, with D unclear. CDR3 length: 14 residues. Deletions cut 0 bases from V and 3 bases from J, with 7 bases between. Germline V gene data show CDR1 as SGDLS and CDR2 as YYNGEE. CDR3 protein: CASSVGTNYNEQFF. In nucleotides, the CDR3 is TGTGCCAGCAGCGTAGGGACCAACTACAATGAGCAGTTCTTC.

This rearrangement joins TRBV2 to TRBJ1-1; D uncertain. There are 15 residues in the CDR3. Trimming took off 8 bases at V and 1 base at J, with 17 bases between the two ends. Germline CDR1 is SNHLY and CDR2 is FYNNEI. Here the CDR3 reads CASQVTTVKNTEAFF. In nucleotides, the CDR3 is TGTGCCAGCCAAGTAACAACAGTGAAGAACACTGAAGCTTTCTTT.

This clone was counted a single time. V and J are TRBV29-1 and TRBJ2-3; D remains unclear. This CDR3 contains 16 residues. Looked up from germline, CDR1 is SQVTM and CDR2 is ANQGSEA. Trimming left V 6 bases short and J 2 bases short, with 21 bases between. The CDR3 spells CSVAIRRRTLTDTQYF. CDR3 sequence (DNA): TGCAGCGTCGCTATCCGCCGCCGAACCCTCACAGATACGCAGTATTTT.

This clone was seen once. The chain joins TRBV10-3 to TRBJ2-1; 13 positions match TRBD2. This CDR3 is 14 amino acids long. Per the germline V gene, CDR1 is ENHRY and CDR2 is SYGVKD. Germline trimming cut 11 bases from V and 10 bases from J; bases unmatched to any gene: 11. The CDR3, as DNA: TGTGCCGCCGGGACTAGCGGGGAGGGGGCGGAGCAGTTCTTC. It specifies CAAGTSGEGAEQFF.

CDR3 sequence (DNA): TGTGCCAGCAGCTTAAGAGAAGAGGGGTGCAATCAGCCCCAGCATTTT. Amino acids: CASSLREEGCNQPQHF. The chain uses TRBV7-3 and TRBJ1-5; the D gene is possibly TRBD1 (5 bases). V was clipped by 1 base and J by 2 bases, with 12 bases between them. The CDR3 runs to 16 residues. Germline V CDR1 and CDR2: SGHTA, FQGTGA.

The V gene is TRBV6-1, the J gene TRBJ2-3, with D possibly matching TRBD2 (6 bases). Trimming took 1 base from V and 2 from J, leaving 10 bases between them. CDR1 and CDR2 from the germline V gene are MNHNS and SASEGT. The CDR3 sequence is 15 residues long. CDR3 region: CASSEGSSDTDTQYF. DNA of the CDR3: TGTGCCAGCAGTGAAGGTTCTAGCGACACAGATACGCAGTATTTT.